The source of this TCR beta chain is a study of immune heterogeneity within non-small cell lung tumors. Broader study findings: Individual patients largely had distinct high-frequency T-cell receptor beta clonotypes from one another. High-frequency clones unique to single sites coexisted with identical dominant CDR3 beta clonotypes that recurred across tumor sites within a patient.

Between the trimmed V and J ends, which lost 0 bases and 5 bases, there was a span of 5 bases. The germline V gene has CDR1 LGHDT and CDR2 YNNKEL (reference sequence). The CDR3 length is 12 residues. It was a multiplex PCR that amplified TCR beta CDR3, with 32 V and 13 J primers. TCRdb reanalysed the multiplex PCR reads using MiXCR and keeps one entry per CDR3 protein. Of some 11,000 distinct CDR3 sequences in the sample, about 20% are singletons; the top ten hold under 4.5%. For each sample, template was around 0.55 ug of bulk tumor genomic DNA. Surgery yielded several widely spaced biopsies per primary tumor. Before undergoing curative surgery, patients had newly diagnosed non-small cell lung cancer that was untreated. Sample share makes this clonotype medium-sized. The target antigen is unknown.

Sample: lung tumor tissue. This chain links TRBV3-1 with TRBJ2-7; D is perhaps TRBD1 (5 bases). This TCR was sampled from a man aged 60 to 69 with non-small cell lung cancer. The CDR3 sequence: CASSQDRDEQYF. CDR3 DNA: TGTGCCAGCAGCCAAGACAGGGACGAGCAGTACTTC.